These 25 T cell receptor beta chains share one sample of origin, sequenced in a study of blood T cell repertoires in COVID-19. The table came from immunoSEQ multiplex PCR; TCRdb's copy has only in-frame clones and leaves some out. This sample has 300,000 or so clones; nearly 90% occur once, and the top ten carry 5.5% to 7%. The source material was PBMCs or T cells enriched from blood (not recorded which). The receptor source for this set is a woman younger than 45 who had recovered from COVID-19.

Only one count was recorded for this clone. The chain links TRBV7-8 to TRBJ1-3; 11 bases map to TRBD1. V lost 1 base to trimming and J lost 2 bases; unmatched junction nucleotides: 4. CDR1 is SGHVS and CDR2 is FQNEAQ in the germline V gene. This CDR3 is built from 17 residues. The CDR3 spells CASSLGGQGAAGNTIYF. For the CDR3, the DNA is TGTGCCAGCAGCTTAGGAGGACAGGGGGCGGCTGGAAACACCATATATTTT.

V gene TRBV29-1 combines with J gene TRBJ1-2, with TRBD1 matching over 9 bases. Unmatched junction bases numbered 8, after V lost 3 bases and J lost 6 bases. The CDR3 sequence is 14 residues long. From germline, CDR1 is SQVTM and CDR2 ANQGSEA. The CDR3 reads CSVELGQGTNGYTF. CDR3 nucleotides: TGCAGCGTTGAGTTGGGACAGGGAACGAATGGCTACACCTTC.

The chain recombines TRBV2 with TRBJ1-5; maybe TRBD1 (5 bases). The V end was cut by 2 bases, the J end by 4 bases, with 9 bases between. The CDR3 contains 14 residues. CDR1 SNHLY and CDR2 FYNNEI come from the germline V gene. The CDR3, as DNA: TGTGCCAGCAGTGAATCAGGGCTAAATCAGCCCCAGCATTTT. Translation gives CASSESGLNQPQHF.

The chain uses TRBV18 and TRBJ1-6; D is unclear. Trimming removed 3 bases at V and 1 base at J, with 7 bases between. The CDR3 totals 15 residues. Germline V gene sequence: CDR1 KGHSH, CDR2 LQKENI. CDR3 protein: CASSPDGSYNSPLHF. CDR3 bases: TGTGCCAGCTCACCCGACGGGTCCTATAATTCACCCCTCCACTTT.

This clone appeared once. The chain couples TRBV6-1 to TRBJ2-7; maybe TRBD1 (6 bases). CDR1 is MNHNS, CDR2 SASEGT, per germline. The length of the CDR3 is 14 residues. With 3 bases removed from V and 4 bases from J, the gap between germline ends came to 13 bases. CDR3 nucleotide sequence: TGTGCCAGCAGTGATGGGGGCCCCGGATACGAGCAGTACTTC. Translated, it gives CASSDGGPGYEQYF.

A few counts support this clone. The chain employs TRBV5-8 and TRBJ1-2, with D uncertain. V lost 1 base and J 8 bases, leaving 9 bases between the germline ends. CDR1 and CDR2 (germline): SGHTS, YDEGEE. This CDR3 is built from 12 residues. CDR3 in amino acids: CASSLILRGYTF. CDR3 DNA: TGTGCCAGCAGCTTGATTCTCCGGGGCTACACCTTC.

This clone was seen a single time. This chain's CDR3 is CASRLQGAGQPQHF. CDR3 coding DNA: TGTGCCAGCAGGCTACAGGGGGCGGGCCAGCCCCAGCATTTT. The chain is built from TRBV27 and TRBJ1-5; TRBD1 agrees at 9 bases. V was clipped by 6 bases and J by 7 bases; unmatched bases: 7. The CDR3 totals 14 residues. Germline V CDR1 and CDR2: MNHEY, SMNVEV (reference sequence).

The J gene is TRBJ2-7, the V gene TRBV7-9; tentative D call: TRBD2 (6 bases). Germline lookup yields CDR1 SEHNR and CDR2 FQNEAQ (reference sequence). The ends were cut back, 2 bases at V and 2 bases at J, with 13 bases in the middle. This CDR3 comprises 15 residues. CDR3 loop: CASSLKAASAYEQYF. CDR3 coding DNA: TGTGCCAGCAGCTTAAAGGCGGCTAGCGCCTACGAGCAGTACTTC. The full variable domain, completed using reference TRBV7-9 and TRBJ2-7, is DTGVSQNPRHKITKRGQNVTFRCDPISEHNRLYWYRQTLGQGPEFLTYFQNEAQLEKSRLLSDRFSAERPKGSFSTLEIQRTEQGDSAMYLCASSLKAASAYEQYFGPGTRLTVT.

The chain employs TRBV9 and TRBJ1-1, with 7 bases fitting TRBD1. The CDR3 sequence is 13 residues long. With 1 base clipped from V and 6 bases from J, the junction kept 3 bases outside the gene matches. Germline V gene lookup returns CDR1 SGDLS and CDR2 YYNGEE. This chain's CDR3 is CASSVTGDSEAFF. CDR3 DNA: TGTGCCAGCAGCGTAACAGGGGATTCTGAAGCTTTCTTT.

The chain employs TRBV5-1 and TRBJ2-2; TRBD1 matches 9 bases. This CDR3 is 17 amino acids long. CDR1 SGHRS and CDR2 YFSETQ come from the germline V gene. Losses at the gene ends were 3 bases for V and 0 bases for J; bases not matched to a gene: 6. The CDR3 reads CASSSDRGFANTGELFF. The CDR3 nucleotides read TGCGCCAGCAGCTCGGACAGGGGATTCGCGAACACCGGGGAGCTGTTTTTT.

This clone was picked up one time. The chain links TRBV20-1 to TRBJ1-1; D is possibly TRBD1 (5 bases). Trimming cost V 3 bases and J 0 bases, with 11 bases left between them. This CDR3 comprises 14 residues. Germline values: CDR1 DFQATT, CDR2 SNEGSKA (reference sequence). Here the CDR3 DNA reads TGCAGTGCTAGTATACAAGGGGTGAACACTGAAGCTTTCTTT. Translating it yields CSASIQGVNTEAFF.

Comments on this clone: The same CDR3 can be traced to other DNA sequences in this sample. In DNA, the CDR3 is TGCGCCAGCAGCCCAGGGGTGACGGGGGAGCTGTTTTTT. Protein sequence: CASSPGVTGELFF. The J gene is TRBJ2-2, the V gene TRBV5-1, with D perhaps matching TRBD1 (6 bases). Germline V gene data show CDR1 as SGHRS and CDR2 as YFSETQ. Trimming stripped 4 bases from V and 8 bases from J, with 12 bases between. CDR3 length: 13 amino acids.

The rearrangement uses TRBV6-5 and TRBJ1-1, with unresolved D. Trimming pared 5 bases from V and 10 bases from J, leaving 11 bases between. The V gene's germline CDR1 is MNHEY and CDR2 SVGAGI. This CDR3 comprises 11 residues. The CDR3 loop reads CASSPGRGAFF. CDR3 nucleotides: TGTGCCAGCAGTCCTGGGCGGGGAGCTTTCTTT.

The chain uses TRBV7-2 and TRBJ2-3; 8 bases agree with TRBD2. Looked up from germline, CDR1 is SGHTA and CDR2 is FQGNSA. V dropped 6 bases and J dropped 5; count of bases not matched to a gene: 16. This CDR3 is built from 17 residues. The CDR3 coding sequence is TGTGCCAGCAGTAGAACATCCGGGACTAGTCCTGAAGATACGCAGTATTTT. Its protein product is CASSRTSGTSPEDTQYF.

The chain joins TRBV14 to TRBJ1-1; D is uncertain. V lost 3 bases to trimming and J lost 0 bases, with 8 bases between them. Germline assignment: CDR1 SGHDN and CDR2 FVKESK. CDR3 length: 14 residues. This CDR3 reads CASSQFTLNTEAFF. The CDR3 nucleotides read TGTGCCAGCAGCCAGTTCACTCTGAACACTGAAGCTTTCTTT.

The chain carries TRBV2 and TRBJ2-5; maybe TRBD1 (5 bases). The length of the CDR3 is 13 residues. CDR1 and CDR2 (germline): SNHLY, FYNNEI. Between the trimmed V and J ends, which lost 6 bases and 3 bases, there was a span of 11 bases. DNA for the CDR3: TGTGCCAGCAGCAGGCAGGGCAAAGAGACCCAGTACTTC. Encoded protein: CASSRQGKETQYF.

This clone was seen only once. Here the CDR3 DNA reads TGTGCCAGCAGCTTAGCCCAGACAGCAAATGAAAAACTGTTTTTT. Its translation: CASSLAQTANEKLFF. V gene TRBV7-9 combines with J gene TRBJ1-4, with TRBD1 as a possible D gene (5 bases). Germline V CDR1 and CDR2: SEHNR, FQNEAQ (reference sequence). Trimming removed 0 bases from V and 5 bases from J, with 10 bases in between. The CDR3 is 15 residues long.

The V and J genes are TRBV6-1 and TRBJ2-1; 8 bases are a match to TRBD1. J was trimmed by 7 bases and V by 4 bases; bases with no gene match: 12. Germline CDR1 is MNHNS and CDR2 is SASEGT. The CDR3 loop spans 16 amino acids. For the CDR3, the DNA is TGTGCCAGCAGTGCCCGGACTGGGACAGGATGGAATGAGCAGTTCTTC. Encoded protein: CASSARTGTGWNEQFF.

This chain joins TRBV19 and TRBJ1-5; 7 bases fit TRBD1. Per the germline V gene, CDR1 is LNHDA and CDR2 is SQIVND (reference sequence). Germline trimming cut 4 bases from V and 1 base from J; bases unmatched to any gene: 4. This CDR3 is 15 amino acids long. This chain's CDR3 is CASSTGTASNQPQHF. The CDR3 DNA is TGTGCCAGTAGTACCGGGACAGCGAGCAATCAGCCCCAGCATTTT.

The chain is built from TRBV19 and TRBJ2-1; 9 positions match TRBD1. The germline CDR1 and CDR2 sequences are LNHDA and SQIVND (reference sequence). J lost 9 bases, V lost 7 bases, and 13 bases had no gene match. This CDR3 has 15 amino acids. The DNA for the CDR3 is TGTGCCAGTAATGCCGGGACAGGGATTCCTGGTGAGCAGTTCTTC. Its translation: CASNAGTGIPGEQFF.

A few counts support this clone. The chain carries TRBV19 and TRBJ1-3; D remains ambiguous. CDR1 is LNHDA and CDR2 is SQIVND in the germline V gene (reference sequence). Trimming took 3 bases from V and 0 from J, leaving 15 bases between them. This CDR3 is built from 17 residues. The CDR3 here is CASSMISATNSGNTIYF. The CDR3 coding sequence is TGTGCCAGTAGTATGATTTCGGCGACTAACTCTGGAAACACCATATATTTT.

The chain couples TRBV2 to TRBJ2-7; 8 bases are a match to TRBD1. The J segment lost 1 base and the V segment lost 5 bases, leaving 4 bases of the junction unmatched. This CDR3 spans 14 amino acids. Germline assignment: CDR1 SNHLY and CDR2 FYNNEI. CDR3 nucleotides: TGTGCCAGCAGTACTCGGACAGGGTCCTACGAGCAGTACTTC. Its translation: CASSTRTGSYEQYF. Based on the CDR3 plus reference TRBV2 and TRBJ2-7, the full variable domain is EPEVTQTPSHQVTQMGQEVILRCVPISNHLYFYWYRQILGQKVEFLVSFYNNEISEKSEIFDDQFSVERPDGSNFTLKIRSTKLEDSAMYFCASSTRTGSYEQYFGPGTRLTVT.

This chain links TRBV7-2 with TRBJ1-1; possible D gene TRBD1, 6 bases. CDR1 and CDR2 (germline): SGHTA, FQGNSA. The CDR3 has 14 amino acids. The V and J ends lost 5 bases and 2 bases respectively, with 12 bases between them. DNA for the CDR3: TGTGCCAGCAGCCCCCGACAGGAAAACACTGAAGCTTTCTTT. It codes for CASSPRQENTEAFF.

The chain employs TRBV27 and TRBJ1-6, with no clear D. CDR1 is MNHEY and CDR2 is SMNVEV in the germline V gene (reference sequence). The CDR3 is made up of 15 amino acids. The V end was cut by 6 bases, the J end by 0 bases, with 9 bases between. CDR3 DNA sequence: TGTGCCAGCAGGCGGGAGAGCTCCTATAATTCACCCCTCCACTTT. Amino acid sequence: CASRRESSYNSPLHF.

This chain uses TRBV7-2 with TRBJ1-5, with D uncertain. The CDR3 has 13 amino acids. Trimming shortened V by 1 base and J by 8 bases, and 9 bases separated the two germline ends. Germline V gene sequence: CDR1 SGHTA, CDR2 FQGNSA. Here the CDR3 DNA reads TGTGCCAGCAGCTTAGGGCAGGTTAAGCCCCAGCATTTT. Its protein product is CASSLGQVKPQHF.